The 21 T cell receptor beta chains below were found in one sample sequenced in a study of response to subunit inactivated influenza vaccine. TCRdb reprocessed the RT-PCR reads via MiXCR and lists one record per CDR3 protein. The sample has about 570,000 distinct CDR3 sequences, over 9.5% seen once. The specimen comprised PBMCs from blood, sampled on the day of vaccination. Receptors originate from a man over 45 who received an inactivated influenza vaccine.

The chain links TRBV2 to TRBJ2-3; TRBD1 or TRBD2 may be the D gene (5 bases each). The germline gives CDR1 SNHLY, CDR2 FYNNEI. The CDR3 contains 12 residues. Trimming took 10 bases from V and 6 from J, leaving 14 bases between them. The CDR3 region has the DNA TGTGCCAAGGGGCTGGAGGACGATACGCAGTATTTT. It translates to CAKGLEDDTQYF.

The chain combines TRBV12-3 or TRBV12-4 with TRBJ1-2; D is possibly TRBD1 (6 bases). The CDR3 is 12 residues long. Trimming removed 8 bases from V and 7 bases from J, with 14 bases in between. This CDR3 is CASRRGASGYTF. The CDR3 DNA sequence: TGTGCCAGCCGTAGGGGGGCTTCTGGCTACACCTTC.

This clonotype turned up a few times. This sequence joins TRBV7-2 and TRBJ2-7; D may match TRBD1 or TRBD2 (5 bases each). Germline V gene sequence: CDR1 SGHTA, CDR2 FQGNSA. The CDR3 spans 13 residues. Between the trimmed V and J ends, which lost 5 bases and 5 bases, there was a span of 13 bases. CDR3 sequence (DNA): TGTGCCAGCAGCATAAACCGGGGCGACGAGCAGTACTTC. Translated: CASSINRGDEQYF.

The J gene is TRBJ2-3, the V gene TRBV10-3; 7 positions agree with TRBD1. CDR3 size: 15 residues. CDR1 is ENHRY, CDR2 SYGVKD, per germline. V dropped 3 bases and J dropped 3; count of bases not matched to a gene: 6. CDR3 protein: CAISDRQGTTDTQYF. The DNA for the CDR3 is TGTGCCATCAGTGACCGACAGGGTACAACAGATACGCAGTATTTT.

The rearrangement joins TRBV28 to TRBJ2-7, with 7 bases that match TRBD1. Germline V gene sequence: CDR1 MDHEN, CDR2 SYDVKM. The CDR3 has 16 residues. J gave up 2 bases and V 2 bases, and 9 bases lay outside the gene matches. The DNA of the CDR3 is TGTGCCAGCAGTTTAGTGGGGACAGCGGTAACCTACGAGCAGTACTTC. Protein: CASSLVGTAVTYEQYF.

The CDR3 loop reads CASSMTYSANTGELFF. The CDR3 nucleotides read TGTGCCAGCAGTATGACATACTCTGCGAACACCGGGGAGCTGTTTTTT. The gene calls are TRBV12-3 or TRBV12-4 and TRBJ2-2; D remains unclear. This CDR3 contains 16 residues. V lost 5 bases, J lost 0 bases, and 13 bases lay in between.

This clonotype was counted ten times or more. The chain couples TRBV12-3 or TRBV12-4 to TRBJ2-3; TRBD2 might be the D (6 bases). This CDR3 spans 11 amino acids. The V end was cut by 5 bases, the J end by 10 bases, with 10 bases between. CDR3 bases: TGTGCCAGCAGTGCGACTAGTTCGCAGTATTTT. This encodes CASSATSSQYF.

This clonotype has a handful of counts. The chain carries TRBV11-1 and TRBJ2-3; D might be TRBD1 or TRBD2, each matching 5 bases. The ends were cut back, 2 bases at V and 1 base at J, with 10 bases in the middle. The CDR3 has 15 amino acids. Germline-derived CDR1 and CDR2 are SGHAT and FQDESV (reference sequence). CDR3 protein: CASSLRRDGTDTQYF. The CDR3 nucleotides read TGTGCCAGCAGCTTACGCAGGGACGGCACAGATACGCAGTATTTT.

This clonotype was observed a handful of times. The chain is built from TRBV5-6 and TRBJ2-3; 7 bases map to TRBD1. Per germline, CDR1 SGHDT and CDR2 YYEEEE. The trim removed 0 bases at V and 0 bases at J, leaving 7 bases unmatched. The CDR3 consists of 17 residues. The CDR3 DNA follows: TGTGCCAGCAGCTTGGTCGACAGGGCCTCTAGCACAGATACGCAGTATTTT. Translated: CASSLVDRASSTDTQYF.

This clonotype showed up many times. The J gene is TRBJ2-1, the V gene TRBV10-3, with a weak D call TRBD2 (5 bases). The V gene lost 4 bases and the J gene lost 5 bases, with 12 bases spanning the gap. Germline loops: CDR1 ENHRY, CDR2 SYGVKD. The CDR3 totals 14 residues. CDR3 coding DNA: TGTGCCATCAGTGCTATCGGGAACAACAATGAGCAGTTCTTC. It yields the protein CAISAIGNNNEQFF.

This clonotype appeared a few times. The chain links TRBV24-1 to TRBJ2-3, with 8 bases fitting TRBD1. Germline CDR1 KGHDR, CDR2 SFDVKD. The V gene end was trimmed by 4 bases and the J gene end by 0 bases; junction bases not matched to a gene: 5. The CDR3 is 16 residues long. CDR3 in DNA: TGTGCCACCAGTGACTATGGACAGGGTAGCACAGATACGCAGTATTTT. Its translation: CATSDYGQGSTDTQYF.

This clonotype was picked up many times. At one end, the junction sequence differs from germline, possibly due to a read error. V usage is TRBV5-5 and J usage is TRBJ2-7; D might be TRBD2 (6 bases). Germline CDR1 is SGHKS and CDR2 is YYEKEE (reference sequence). The CDR3 contains 13 residues. CDR3 loop: CASGLEGWGEQYF. DNA for the CDR3: TGTGCCAGCGGCTTGGAGGGGTGGGGCGAGCAGTACTTC.

A few counts support this clonotype. The chain has TRBV7-2 and TRBJ2-1, with 9 positions matching TRBD1. The CDR3 has 14 residues. Germline lookup yields CDR1 SGHTA and CDR2 FQGNSA. The V segment lost 2 bases and the J segment 7 bases; nucleotides outside the gene matches: 3. CDR3 in DNA: TGTGCCAGCAGCTTAAGACAGGGGGAGAATGAGCAGTTCTTC. Its protein is CASSLRQGENEQFF.

This clonotype has a handful of counts. The chain recombines TRBV15 with TRBJ1-4; D gene uncertain. Per the germline V gene, CDR1 is LNHNV and CDR2 is YYDKDF (reference sequence). V gave up 1 base and J gave up 8 bases, with 8 bases separating them. The CDR3 sequence is 13 residues long. The CDR3 here is CATSRAGEEKLFF. The CDR3 nucleotides are TGTGCCACCAGCAGAGCCGGGGAGGAAAAACTGTTTTTT.

The chain recombines TRBV28 with TRBJ2-1, with D possibly being TRBD2 (6 bases). The CDR3 is made up of 13 amino acids. The V gene lost 7 bases and the J gene lost 4 bases, with 11 bases spanning the gap. CDR1 and CDR2 from the germline V gene are MDHEN and SYDVKM. CDR3 DNA: TGTGCCAGCATGGGACTGGAGTACAATGAGCAGTTCTTC. It specifies CASMGLEYNEQFF.

This clonotype was counted many times. The rearrangement joins TRBV7-9 to TRBJ2-3; 9 bases are a match to TRBD1. With V trimmed by 6 bases and J by 2 bases, 6 bases remained unmatched. CDR1 SEHNR and CDR2 FQNEAQ come from the germline V gene (reference sequence). There are 15 residues in the CDR3. This CDR3 reads CASSFGQGITDTQYF. The DNA for the CDR3 is TGTGCCAGCAGTTTTGGACAGGGGATCACAGATACGCAGTATTTT.

J is TRBJ2-2 and V is TRBV5-4, with TRBD1 matching over 9 bases. The CDR3 totals 16 residues. Germline V gene data show CDR1 as SGHNT and CDR2 as YYREEE (reference sequence). V lost 3 bases to trimming and J lost 5 bases; unmatched junction nucleotides: 8. The CDR3 loop is CASSSPGTGTTGELFF. In DNA form, the CDR3 reads TGTGCCAGCAGCTCCCCCGGGACAGGGACAACCGGGGAGCTGTTTTTT. The full variable domain, with the rest looked up from reference TRBV5-4 and TRBJ2-2, is ETGVTQSPTHLIKTRGQQVTLRCSSQSGHNTVSWYQQALGQGPQFIFQYYREEENGRGNFPPRFSGLQFPNYSSELNVNALELDDSALYLCASSSPGTGTTGELFFGEGSRLTVL.

The chain carries TRBV6-5 and TRBJ2-1, with D perhaps TRBD2 (5 bases). The CDR3 is made up of 14 amino acids. Trimming pared 0 bases from V and 6 bases from J, leaving 9 bases between. Germline V lookup: CDR1 MNHEY, CDR2 SVGAGI. Here the CDR3 reads CASSYSEGSNEQFF. The CDR3 DNA reads TGTGCCAGCAGTTACTCGGAAGGGAGCAATGAGCAGTTCTTC.

This clonotype came up a few times. This chain connects TRBV4-2 to TRBJ1-1; tentative D call: TRBD1 (6 bases). V was cut by 0 bases and J by 10 bases, with 21 bases left in between. Germline V gene lookup returns CDR1 LGHNA and CDR2 YNFKEQ. The CDR3 covers 16 residues. CDR3 DNA: TGTGCCAGCAGCCAAGAGTGGGGGGGCCTCGACATCGGAGCTTTCTTT. This gives the protein CASSQEWGGLDIGAFF.

This clonotype was recorded many times. The chain couples TRBV10-3 to TRBJ2-1, with 10 bases fitting TRBD2. Germline-derived CDR1 and CDR2 are ENHRY and SYGVKD. The V gene end was trimmed by 4 bases and the J gene end by 8 bases; junction bases not matched to a gene: 8. The CDR3 spans 15 residues. The CDR3 nucleotides read TGTGCCATCAGTGGGGCAGCGGGGGGGCTCGATGAGCAGTTCTTC. This translates into CAISGAAGGLDEQFF.

As DNA, the CDR3 is TGTGCCAGCTCACCGTTCCTGGGTCAGCCCCAGCATTTT. Translation gives CASSPFLGQPQHF. The chain uses TRBV18 and TRBJ1-5; D gene unclear. The CDR3 extends over 13 amino acids. Per the germline V gene, CDR1 is KGHSH and CDR2 is LQKENI. V was clipped by 3 bases and J by 6 bases, with 9 bases between them.